Presented here are 25 T cell receptor beta chains from one specimen sequenced in a study of read filtering for tumor transcriptome and immune sequencing. This library used around 0.4 ug RNA and molecular barcoded adaptors spanning alpha/delta and beta/gamma chains. TCRdb processed the reads anew with MiXCR; each CDR3 protein has one entry. The sample includes approximately 90,000 distinct CDR3 sequences, 20% to 25% of them seen just once. Sequenced input: a population of CD138-negative cells sorted from bone marrow. Receptors originate from a donor at least 40 years old with multiple myeloma.

This clonotype came up many times. This chain uses TRBV5-1 with TRBJ2-3; possibly TRBD1 for D (6 bases). The V gene's germline CDR1 is SGHRS and CDR2 YFSETQ. V was pared by 2 bases and J by 2 bases, with 15 bases between. The CDR3 sequence is 16 residues long. The CDR3 region is CASSLEPVGATDTQYF. The CDR3 nucleotides are TGCGCCAGCAGCTTAGAACCGGTGGGGGCCACAGATACGCAGTATTTT.

At least ten counts were recorded for this clonotype. V gene TRBV18 combines with J gene TRBJ2-5; D unclear. Looked up from germline, CDR1 is KGHSH and CDR2 is LQKENI. V was pared by 5 bases and J by 2 bases, with 3 bases between. This CDR3 spans 11 amino acids. The CDR3 DNA is TGTGCCAGCTCAGAACAAGAGACCCAGTACTTC. As protein: CASSEQETQYF.

This clonotype was detected ten times or more. The CDR3 is CASTETGTRGETQYF. DNA for the CDR3: TGCGCCAGCACCGAGACCGGGACTAGAGGAGAGACCCAGTACTTC. This chain joins TRBV5-1 and TRBJ2-5; 8 bases fit TRBD2. The germline gives CDR1 SGHRS, CDR2 YFSETQ. Germline trimming cut 6 bases from V and 4 bases from J; bases unmatched to any gene: 11. There are 15 residues in the CDR3.

Worth noting for this clonotype: It may be a read error: a sequence one base away is much more abundant. J is TRBJ1-4 and V is TRBV5-1; TRBD1 agrees at 7 bases. The germline V gene has CDR1 SGHRS and CDR2 YFSETQ. The CDR3 has 12 amino acids. The CDR3 bases are TGCGCCAGCGCAGGGGGTGGTGAAAAACTGCTTTTT. Translating gives CASAGGGEKLLF.

This clonotype was counted ten times or more. V is TRBV15 and J is TRBJ2-3, with no clear D. The CDR3 consists of 15 residues. Trimming cost V 5 bases and J 6 bases, with 18 bases left between them. Germline V gene sequence: CDR1 LNHNV, CDR2 YYDKDF (reference sequence). CDR3 protein: CATSARTGAADTQYF. CDR3 nucleotide sequence: TGTGCCACCAGCGCCCGGACCGGAGCAGCGGATACGCAGTATTTT.

Many counts were recorded for this clonotype. The chain combines TRBV7-2 with TRBJ1-1; perhaps TRBD1 as D (6 bases). V dropped 6 bases and J dropped 1 base, with 12 bases sitting between them. The V gene's germline CDR1 is SGHTA and CDR2 FQGNSA. The CDR3 is 14 residues long. CDR3 amino acids: CASSSQGGNTEAFF. The DNA for the CDR3 is TGTGCCAGCAGTTCACAGGGAGGGAACACTGAAGCTTTCTTT.

The chain is built from TRBV12-3 or TRBV12-4 and TRBJ2-5; tentative D call: TRBD2 (5 bases). Trimming removed 1 base from V and 4 bases from J, with 10 bases in between. This CDR3 region has 14 residues. CDR3 sequence reads: CASSLVWAGETQYF. CDR3 DNA sequence: TGTGCCAGCAGTTTAGTCTGGGCGGGAGAGACCCAGTACTTC.

As to this clonotype: This may be a read error: a much more frequent sequence differs by one nucleotide. The gene calls are TRBV28 and TRBJ1-4; D not certain. The CDR3 totals 15 residues. Germline V gives CDR1 MDHEN, CDR2 SYDVKM. The V end was cut by 7 bases, the J end by 8 bases, with 20 bases between. The CDR3 DNA sequence: TGTGCCAGCACCCGCCGGGCCCTAAGCCTCGAAAAACTGTTTTTT. The encoded protein is CASTRRALSLEKLFF.

This clonotype was detected ten times or more. J is TRBJ2-5 and V is TRBV28, with TRBD2 as a possible D gene (7 bases). Germline lookup yields CDR1 MDHEN and CDR2 SYDVKM. CDR3 length equals 14 residues. Deletions cut 8 bases from V and 4 bases from J, with 17 bases between. The CDR3 nucleotides are TGTGCCAGCGGGCTTACAGGGAGGGCAGAGACCCAGTACTTC. It yields the protein CASGLTGRAETQYF.

As for this clonotype: Being one base from a much bigger clone, this may be a read error. V gene TRBV4-1 combines with J gene TRBJ2-1, with 8 bases that match TRBD2. J was trimmed by 11 bases and V by 1 base; bases with no gene match: 10. This CDR3 comprises 15 residues. Germline V gene data show CDR1 as MGHRA and CDR2 as YSYEKL. The CDR3 is CASSQGDGGVNKQFF. DNA for the CDR3: TGCGCCAGCAGCCAAGGGGACGGGGGGGTAAATAAGCAGTTCTTC.

This clonotype was detected many times. In nucleotides, the CDR3 is TGTGCCAGCAGCGTAGGAGCAGGCCTGAACACTGAAGCTTTCTTT. This codes for CASSVGAGLNTEAFF. This rearrangement joins TRBV9 to TRBJ1-1, with D unclear. The CDR3 consists of 15 residues. From germline, CDR1 is SGDLS and CDR2 YYNGEE. Trimming took off 0 bases at V and 0 bases at J, with 9 bases between the two ends.

This clonotype has ten or more counts. The CDR3 reads CASSGTGVINEQFF. In nucleotides, the CDR3 is TGTGCCTCTTCCGGGACAGGGGTGATCAATGAGCAGTTCTTC. The rearrangement uses TRBV2 and TRBJ2-1; 10 bases line up with TRBD1. V dropped 11 bases and J dropped 6; count of bases not matched to a gene: 10. The CDR3 is made up of 14 amino acids. Germline V CDR1 and CDR2: SNHLY, FYNNEI.

This clonotype showed up just once. The J gene is TRBJ2-5, the V gene TRBV2, with D perhaps matching TRBD2 (5 bases). The CDR3 has 11 residues. V dropped 5 bases and J dropped 9 bases, with 10 bases sitting between them. CDR1 and CDR2 from the germline V gene are SNHLY and FYNNEI. DNA for the CDR3: TGTGCCAGCAGTCCCTCGGAGGCCCAGTACTTC. This translates into CASSPSEAQYF.

On this clonotype itself: One base away lies a much larger clone, so this may be a sequencing read error. The chain recombines TRBV24-1 with TRBJ2-2, with D maybe TRBD1 (6 bases). There are 17 residues in the CDR3. V shed 4 bases and J shed 3 bases, with 17 bases lying between them. The germline CDR1 and CDR2 sequences are KGHDR and SFDVKD. CDR3 sequence (DNA): TGTGCCACCAGTGACCCCCAGGGGCAAGCGCACACCGGGGAGCTGTTTTTT. Translation gives CATSDPQGQAHTGELFF.

V is TRBV6-1 and J is TRBJ2-3; 7 bases agree with TRBD2. CDR1 is MNHNS and CDR2 is SASEGT in the germline V gene. The CDR3 consists of 13 residues. V was clipped by 8 bases and J by 5 bases; unmatched bases: 7. CDR3 in amino acids: CASGERGRDTQYF. CDR3 nucleotide sequence: TGTGCCAGCGGCGAGCGGGGTAGAGATACGCAGTATTTT.

There are many counts of this clonotype. The chain has TRBV7-2 and TRBJ2-5; no firm D call. The CDR3 is 14 amino acids. V lost 6 bases and J lost 2, with 13 bases in between. The germline CDR1 and CDR2 sequences are SGHTA and FQGNSA. CDR3 protein: CASSRALSQETQYF. The CDR3 coding sequence is TGTGCCAGCAGTCGTGCTTTGTCTCAAGAGACCCAGTACTTC.

This clonotype was seen many times. This rearrangement joins TRBV20-1 to TRBJ2-1; perhaps D is TRBD1 or TRBD2 (5 bases each). This CDR3 is 15 amino acids long. The V and J ends lost 2 bases and 0 bases respectively, with 11 bases between them. The germline V gene encodes CDR1 DFQATT and CDR2 SNEGSKA (reference sequence). The CDR3, as DNA: TGCAGTGCTAGACTCCGGGGCTACTCCTACAATGAGCAGTTCTTC. Encoded protein: CSARLRGYSYNEQFF.

Ten or more counts support this clonotype. This chain uses TRBV27 with TRBJ2-7; 11 bases line up with TRBD2. The CDR3 is made up of 14 amino acids. Trimming at V came to 3 bases and at J to 5 bases, leaving 3 bases not matched to a gene. Germline values: CDR1 MNHEY, CDR2 SMNVEV (reference sequence). This CDR3 reads CASSFSGGGHEQYF. DNA of the CDR3: TGTGCCAGCAGTTTTAGCGGGGGGGGCCACGAGCAGTACTTC.

This clonotype was observed at least ten times. The junction departs from the called germline gene at one end, perhaps through a read error. For the CDR3, the DNA is TGTGCCAGCAGCCTAGACAGCTATGGCTACACCTTC. It is translated as CASSLDSYGYTF. This sequence joins TRBV5-1 and TRBJ1-2; possible D gene TRBD1, 5 bases. Germline-derived CDR1 and CDR2 are SGHRS and YFSETQ. The CDR3 spans 12 residues.

This clonotype was seen at least ten times. This sequence joins TRBV2 and TRBJ2-7, with a weak D call TRBD2 (7 bases). V was cut by 4 bases and J by 5 bases, with 18 bases left in between. Germline lookup yields CDR1 SNHLY and CDR2 FYNNEI. This CDR3 spans 15 amino acids. The CDR3 DNA reads TGTGCCAGCAGTGGGGGTCGGGGGGCAAGGGACGAGCAGTACTTC. Translating gives CASSGGRGARDEQYF.

V is TRBV7-9 and J is TRBJ2-5; 12 bases are shared with TRBD1. The length of the CDR3 is 15 residues. Germline values: CDR1 SEHNR, CDR2 FQNEAQ (reference sequence). Trimming took 5 bases from V and 2 from J; bases not matched to a gene: 3. The CDR3 coding sequence is TGTGCCAGCAGCGGGGACAGGGGGCGACAAGAGACCCAGTACTTC. Its protein product is CASSGDRGRQETQYF.

Many counts were recorded for this clonotype. This chain joins TRBV19 and TRBJ2-1; a weak D match, TRBD1 (6 bases). The CDR3 is 16 residues long. V was pared by 4 bases and J by 2 bases, with 15 bases between. The V gene's germline CDR1 is LNHDA and CDR2 SQIVND (reference sequence). Written as DNA, the CDR3 is TGTGCCAGTAGTAAGGGACACCAAATACCCTACAATGAGCAGTTCTTC. It is translated as CASSKGHQIPYNEQFF.

This clonotype was detected a few times. This chain links TRBV18 with TRBJ2-7; a weak D match, TRBD2 (5 bases). Trimming took 3 bases from V and 5 from J, leaving 11 bases between them. CDR3 size: 13 residues. The germline gives CDR1 KGHSH, CDR2 LQKENI. CDR3 loop: CASSPLPGDEQYF. The CDR3 nucleotides read TGTGCCAGCTCACCTCTTCCCGGGGACGAGCAGTACTTC.

This clonotype was counted at least ten times. In nucleotides, the CDR3 is TGTGCCAGCTCACCAAGTCGGGGGGACGATGGCTACACCTTC. Translation: CASSPSRGDDGYTF. J is TRBJ1-2 and V is TRBV18, with D possibly TRBD1 on 5 matching bases. The CDR3 is 14 residues long. Germline assignment: CDR1 KGHSH and CDR2 LQKENI. V was shortened by 2 bases and J by 6 bases, with 13 bases between the two germline ends.

The sample holds many counts of this clonotype. V and J are TRBV3-1 and TRBJ1-5; 7 nucleotides line up with TRBD1. CDR3 size: 14 residues. Looked up from germline, CDR1 is LGHDT and CDR2 is YNNKEL (reference sequence). J was trimmed by 5 bases and V by 1 base; bases with no gene match: 2. The CDR3 protein is CASSQGQGYQPQHF. CDR3 in DNA: TGTGCCAGCAGCCAAGGACAGGGTTATCAGCCCCAGCATTTT. Complete variable domain (other parts from reference TRBV3-1 and TRBJ1-5): DTAVSQTPKYLVTQMGNDKSIKCEQNLGHDTMYWYKQDSKKFLKIMFSYNNKELIINETVPNRFSPKSPDKAHLNLHINSLELGDSAVYFCASSQGQGYQPQHFGDGTRLSIL.